The 19 T cell receptor beta chains reported below all come from one sample, sequenced in a study of molecular identifiers for immune sequencing clone quantification. TCRdb reprocessed the PCR reads via MiXCR and lists one record per CDR3 protein. The repertoire holds nearly 650,000 distinct CDR3 sequences, with 25% as singletons. Sample: naive CD8+ T cells from blood, with Jurkat cell RNA spiked in. Documented subset: FACS-sorted CD8+CD4-CCR7+CD45RA+ naive T cells. All receptors come from a human donor in good health. Some libraries in this study had Jurkat cell RNA spiked in.

The chain is built from TRBV29-1 and TRBJ2-7, with 7 bases identical to TRBD1. J was trimmed by 3 bases and V by 4 bases; bases with no gene match: 6. This CDR3 has 13 amino acids. CDR1 is SQVTM, CDR2 ANQGSEA, per germline. The CDR3 DNA follows: TGCAGCGTTGTGACAGGGCCATACTACGAGCAGTACTTC. Translation gives CSVVTGPYYEQYF.

This clonotype has only one observation. The junction differs from germline at one of its ends, possibly a read error. The V call is TRBV6-2 or TRBV6-3, the J call TRBJ2-5; D is tentatively TRBD1 or TRBD2 (5 bases each). Per germline, CDR1 MNHEY and CDR2 SVGEGT. There are 15 residues in the CDR3. CDR3 in DNA: TGTGCCAGCAGGGGGACGGTCGGGCCCCCAGCGCCCCCGTCCTTC. Translation: CASRGTVGPPAPPSF.

A note on this clonotype: A read error may explain this, as a much larger clone is one base away. The CDR3 does not close with the conserved phenylalanine or tryptophan, likely indicating a read error. V usage is TRBV4-3 and J usage is TRBJ2-1; 9 bases are shared with TRBD1. This CDR3 has 14 amino acids. Germline V gene sequence: CDR1 LGHNA, CDR2 YSLEER. V was clipped by 2 bases and J by 5 bases; unmatched bases: 1. The CDR3 bases are TGCGCCAGCAGCCAATGGGACAGGGACAATGAGCAGTTCTAC. Translation gives CASSQWDRDNEQFY.

This clonotype was counted ten times or more. J is TRBJ1-1 and V is TRBV7-9; D not certain. Trimming took 5 bases from V and 3 from J, leaving 16 bases between them. Germline V gives CDR1 SEHNR, CDR2 FQNEAQ (reference sequence). The CDR3 consists of 15 residues. CDR3 protein: CASSQTTRRDTEAFF. The CDR3 DNA follows: TGTGCCAGCAGCCAAACGACCAGAAGGGACACTGAAGCTTTCTTT.

This clonotype has ten or more counts. The chain is built from TRBV20-1 and TRBJ2-7; no clear D. The V end was cut by 0 bases, the J end by 2 bases, with 11 bases between. CDR1 is DFQATT and CDR2 is SNEGSKA in the germline V gene (reference sequence). This CDR3 is built from 14 residues. CDR3 bases: TGCAGTGCTAGAGATCGTGGCAATCCCTACGAGCAGTACTTC. Amino acid sequence: CSARDRGNPYEQYF.

Of note for this clonotype: This may be a read error: a much more frequent sequence differs by one nucleotide. The chain recombines TRBV5-3 with TRBJ2-3; weak D call: TRBD2 (6 bases). TRBV5-3 is labeled an ORF, and its function is uncertain. CDR3 length: 15 amino acids. The CDR3 DNA follows: TGTGCCAGCAGCTTGCTGGGGGGATATGCAGATACGCAGTGTTTT. This translates into CASSLLGGYADTQCF.

In regard to this clonotype: Since the CDR3 does not end with the conserved phenylalanine or tryptophan, this likely comes from a read error. V is TRBV5-1 and J is TRBJ1-5, with TRBD1 matching over 9 bases. V was pared by 4 bases and J by 7 bases, with 6 bases of the junction left unmatched. This CDR3 comprises 14 residues. The germline gives CDR1 SGHRS, CDR2 YFSETQ. The CDR3 reads CASSPGQGGQPQHL. For the CDR3, the DNA is TGCGCCAGCAGCCCGGGACAGGGCGGGCAGCCCCAGCATCTT.

This clonotype showed up many times. The chain employs TRBV20-1 and TRBJ2-7; 8 bases match TRBD2. This CDR3 is 15 amino acids long. The germline V gene encodes CDR1 DFQATT and CDR2 SNEGSKA (reference sequence). The V gene end was trimmed by 2 bases and the J gene end by 3 bases; junction bases not matched to a gene: 9. In DNA, the CDR3 is TGCAGTGCTAGAATTACCGGGACTAGTTACTACGAGCAGTACTTC. It yields the protein CSARITGTSYYEQYF.

At least ten counts were recorded for this clonotype. This sequence joins TRBV6-1 and TRBJ1-5, with D unresolved. Germline CDR1 MNHNS, CDR2 SASEGT. Trimming removed 3 bases at V and 7 bases at J, with 4 bases between. The length of the CDR3 is 11 residues. CDR3 sequence (DNA): TGTGCCAGCAGTGAGGCCCAGCCCCAGCATTTT. Amino acid sequence: CASSEAQPQHF.

V gene TRBV2 combines with J gene TRBJ2-7, with D possibly being TRBD1 (5 bases). Per germline, CDR1 SNHLY and CDR2 FYNNEI. The CDR3 runs to 14 residues. Deletions cut 7 bases from V and 2 bases from J, with 15 bases between. CDR3 bases: TGTGCCAGCACTTGGGGCCCCGGAACCTACGAGCAGTACTTC. Translated, it gives CASTWGPGTYEQYF.

The chain employs TRBV18 and TRBJ2-7; the match to TRBD1 covers 8 bases. V trimming: 3 bases; J trimming: 5 bases; junction bases outside the gene matches: 6. Germline CDR1 and CDR2: KGHSH and LQKENI. This CDR3 is built from 14 residues. The CDR3 sequence is CASSPAQGANEQYF. The CDR3 region has the DNA TGTGCCAGCTCACCGGCGCAGGGGGCTAACGAGCAGTACTTC.

This clonotype was counted many times. The chain is built from TRBV4-3 and TRBJ2-7, with 11 bases aligning to TRBD1. The CDR3 runs to 16 residues. J was trimmed by 0 bases and V by 3 bases; bases with no gene match: 4. Germline CDR1 reads LGHNA; CDR2 reads YSLEER. CDR3 coding DNA: TGCGCCAGCAGCCAGGACAGGGGGCTCGGCTCCTACGAGCAGTACTTC. It encodes CASSQDRGLGSYEQYF.

With respect to this clonotype: A read error is possible here, since a much larger clone lies one base away. The gene calls are TRBV25-1 and TRBJ2-3; D unresolved. This CDR3 spans 13 amino acids. Germline values: CDR1 MGHDK, CDR2 SYGVNS. The CDR3 DNA reads TGTGCCAGCAGTGAGTTTGGCACAGATCCGCAGTATTTT. This encodes CASSEFGTDPQYF. Full variable domain (missing parts from reference TRBV25-1 and TRBJ2-3): EADIYQTPRYLVIGTGKKITLECSQTMGHDKMYWYQQDPGMELHLIHYSYGVNSTEKGDLSSESTVSRIRTEHFPLTLESARPSHTSQYLCASSEFGTDPQYFGPGTRLTVL.

This clonotype occurred a few times. The chain joins TRBV27 to TRBJ1-4; TRBD1 is a possible D gene (5 bases). From germline, CDR1 is MNHEY and CDR2 SMNVEV (reference sequence). With 2 bases removed from V and 4 bases from J, the gap between germline ends came to 11 bases. This CDR3 spans 15 amino acids. The CDR3 sequence is CASSLLTELNEKLFF. The CDR3 DNA is TGTGCCAGCAGTTTACTGACAGAGCTTAATGAAAAACTGTTTTTT.

This chain links TRBV6-5 with TRBJ2-1, with TRBD1 matching 7 bases. The CDR3 is made up of 14 amino acids. Germline CDR1 MNHEY, CDR2 SVGAGI. Trimming took 0 bases from V and 10 from J; bases not matched to a gene: 6. The CDR3 spells CASSYSQRGLEQFF. In DNA form, the CDR3 reads TGTGCCAGCAGTTACTCTCAGAGGGGGCTGGAGCAGTTCTTC.

This chain connects TRBV30 to TRBJ1-4; D remains unclear. Germline-derived CDR1 and CDR2 are GTSNPN and SVGIG (reference sequence). The V end was cut by 3 bases, the J end by 13 bases, with 15 bases between. The CDR3 has 12 amino acids. The CDR3 reads CAWRTVPQGLFF. The CDR3 DNA sequence: TGTGCCTGGAGGACGGTCCCCCAAGGACTGTTTTTT.

As to this clonotype: The junction differs from germline at one of its ends, possibly a read error. The V call is TRBV19, the J call TRBJ1-6, with D tentatively TRBD1 (6 bases). The CDR3 runs 14 residues. The germline gives CDR1 LNHDA, CDR2 SQIVND (reference sequence). As DNA, the CDR3 is TGTGCCAGTAGCCGACCGGGGGCGAATTCCCCCCTCCACTTT. Protein sequence: CASSRPGANSPLHF. The variable domain in full, with the rest retrieved from reference TRBV19 and TRBJ1-6, is DGGITQSPKYLFRKEGQNVTLSCEQNLNHDAMYWYRQDPGQGLRLIYYSQIVNDFQKGDIAEGYSVSREKKESFPLTVTSAQKNPTAFYLCASSRPGANSPLHFGNGTRLTVT.

This clonotype was recorded at least ten times. This chain uses TRBV15 with TRBJ1-1; D is unclear. Deletions cut 5 bases from V and 0 bases from J, with 16 bases between. The CDR3 spans 16 residues. Germline-derived CDR1 and CDR2 are LNHNV and YYDKDF (reference sequence). The DNA for the CDR3 is TGTGCCACCAGCCGCGGAGGTCAGTATTTGAACACTGAAGCTTTCTTT. Its translation: CATSRGGQYLNTEAFF.

This clonotype has just a few counts. The J gene is TRBJ2-7, the V gene TRBV27; 7 bases are shared with TRBD1. The germline gives CDR1 MNHEY, CDR2 SMNVEV (reference sequence). The CDR3 loop spans 15 amino acids. V was clipped by 3 bases and J by 2 bases; unmatched bases: 7. This CDR3 reads CASSFGTGTAYEQYF. Written as DNA, the CDR3 is TGTGCCAGCAGTTTTGGGACCGGGACAGCCTACGAGCAGTACTTC.